What follows are 29 T cell receptor beta chains derived from one specimen sequenced in a study of monozygotic twins with inflammatory bowel disease. Following a re-call of the 5' RACE reads, TCRdb has one entry per CDR3 protein and lacks DNA. This sample lists approximately 390,000 distinct CDR3 sequences; its ten largest clones have around 2.5%. The specimen was blood. These receptors were taken from a human donor with ulcerative colitis or Crohn's disease, or a healthy co-twin of an affected twin (not recorded which).

The V gene is TRBV7-3, the J gene TRBJ1-6; the TRBD1 assignment by TCRdb is unverifiable without DNA. Looked up from germline, CDR1 is SGHTA and CDR2 is FQGTGA. The CDR3 runs to 15 residues. CDR3 residues: CASSLETGGGSPLHF.

The rearrangement uses TRBV20-1 and TRBJ2-1; TCRdb's assignment of TRBD2 cannot be checked, as there is no DNA. CDR1 and CDR2 (germline): DFQATT, SNEGSKA (reference sequence). The CDR3 is made up of 14 amino acids. The CDR3 loop is CSARTASGNNEQFF.

This chain uses TRBV4-2 with TRBJ2-7. The CDR3 length is 14 residues. Per the germline V gene, CDR1 is LGHNA and CDR2 is YNFKEQ. CDR3 sequence: CASSQDLGSYEQYF.

The chain links TRBV6-2 or TRBV6-3 to TRBJ2-1; TCRdb returns TRBD1, unconfirmable since there is no DNA. The CDR3 has 14 residues. The germline V gene encodes CDR1 MNHEY and CDR2 SVGEGT. This CDR3 is CASRRDTSYNEQFF.

The chain combines TRBV2 with TRBJ1-1; as DNA is missing, the TRBD1 call by TCRdb cannot be tested. Looked up from germline, CDR1 is SNHLY and CDR2 is FYNNEI. This CDR3 has 16 residues. CDR3 amino acids: CASSGTPGIQATEAFF. The variable domain in full, with the rest retrieved from reference TRBV2 and TRBJ1-1, is EPEVTQTPSHQVTQMGQEVILRCVPISNHLYFYWYRQILGQKVEFLVSFYNNEISEKSEIFDDQFSVERPDGSNFTLKIRSTKLEDSAMYFCASSGTPGIQATEAFFGQGTRLTVV.

The chain carries TRBV5-4 and TRBJ2-1; lacking DNA, the TRBD2 call made by TCRdb goes unchecked. The length of the CDR3 is 16 residues. Per germline, CDR1 SGHNT and CDR2 YYREEE (reference sequence). The CDR3 is CASSRGSGGTYNEQFF.

The V call is TRBV6-5, the J call TRBJ2-6; TCRdb's D call of TRBD1 is untestable without DNA. The CDR3 sequence is 16 residues long. Germline assignment: CDR1 MNHEY and CDR2 SVGAGI. The chain's CDR3 is CASSYHRQAGANVLTF.

The J gene is TRBJ1-1, the V gene TRBV19; TCRdb outputs TRBD1, but without DNA this stays unchecked. CDR1 is LNHDA and CDR2 is SQIVND in the germline V gene (reference sequence). The CDR3 extends over 13 amino acids. This CDR3 is CASRPRGHPEAFF.

The genes are TRBV3-1 and TRBJ1-1. Germline V gene sequence: CDR1 LGHDT, CDR2 YNNKEL (reference sequence). The CDR3 is 17 amino acids. This CDR3 is CASSQSLARPRYTEAFF.

The rearrangement uses TRBV20-1 and TRBJ2-7. The CDR3 runs to 11 residues. Germline loops: CDR1 DFQATT, CDR2 SNEGSKA (reference sequence). This chain's CDR3 is CSARVRHEQYF.

This sequence joins TRBV19 and TRBJ1-2. The CDR3 runs to 14 residues. Germline values: CDR1 LNHDA, CDR2 SQIVND (reference sequence). The CDR3: CATSRRATNYGYTF.

The chain joins TRBV28 to TRBJ2-7; TCRdb indicates TRBD2, and absent DNA this call remains unverified. CDR1 is MDHEN, CDR2 SYDVKM, per germline. The CDR3 loop spans 14 amino acids. The CDR3 spells CASLRTSGAYEQYF.

CDR3 sequence: CASSQEPQQEAFF. V is TRBV3-1 and J is TRBJ1-1. The CDR3 has 13 residues. Germline V gene lookup returns CDR1 LGHDT and CDR2 YNNKEL (reference sequence).

This chain links TRBV12-3 or TRBV12-4 with TRBJ2-5; there is no DNA to check the TCRdb D call of TRBD1. CDR3 size: 14 residues. CDR3 sequence: CASTRPGGQETQYF.

The chain joins TRBV6-2 or TRBV6-3 to TRBJ1-1. CDR1 is MNHEY, CDR2 SVGEGT, per germline. This CDR3 contains 15 residues. CDR3 in amino acids: CASSYSKLVNTEAFF.

The V and J genes are TRBV5-1 and TRBJ2-1; TCRdb's D call, TRBD2, is unchecked because there is no DNA. The CDR3 contains 14 residues. Germline V gene data show CDR1 as SGHRS and CDR2 as YFSETQ. The CDR3 sequence: CASSLVLADNEQFF.

The genes are TRBV7-2 and TRBJ2-2; TCRdb lists TRBD1, though no DNA is available to test this call. Germline V lookup: CDR1 SGHTA, CDR2 FQGNSA. The length of the CDR3 is 16 residues. CDR3 residues: CASSFFWARGTGELFF. The variable domain in full, with the rest retrieved from reference TRBV7-2 and TRBJ2-2, is GAGVSQSPSNKVTEKGKDVELRCDPISGHTALYWYRQSLGQGLEFLIYFQGNSAPDKSGLPSDRFSAERTGGSVSTLTIQRTQQEDSAVYLCASSFFWARGTGELFFGEGSRLTVL.

The rearrangement uses TRBV18 and TRBJ2-7. The CDR3 is 13 amino acids. CDR1 is KGHSH, CDR2 LQKENI, per germline. The CDR3 region is CASEHETRDEQYF.

CDR3 in amino acids: CASSHDRGAATGNEQFF. The chain carries TRBV6-1 and TRBJ2-1; the TCRdb D gene call, TRBD1, has no DNA to confirm it. Looked up from germline, CDR1 is MNHNS and CDR2 is SASEGT. The CDR3 is 17 amino acids.

CDR3 amino acids: CASSPPGLSRGELFF. The gene calls are TRBV27 and TRBJ2-2; TCRdb proposes TRBD2, but this gene call is untestable without DNA. This CDR3 is built from 15 residues. In germline, CDR1 is MNHEY, CDR2 SMNVEV (reference sequence).

V usage is TRBV29-1 and J usage is TRBJ2-7; TCRdb's assignment of TRBD2 cannot be checked, as there is no DNA. Germline V gene sequence: CDR1 SQVTM, CDR2 ANQGSEA. There are 12 residues in the CDR3. This CDR3 reads CSVGAGAYEQYF.

The chain employs TRBV30 and TRBJ1-5; TCRdb lists TRBD1, though no DNA is available to test this call. The CDR3 extends over 13 amino acids. CDR1 GTSNPN and CDR2 SVGIG come from the germline V gene (reference sequence). CDR3 sequence: CACTQGGNQPQHF.

J is TRBJ1-1 and V is TRBV28; no DNA is available, so the TRBD1 call from TCRdb remains unchecked. The germline CDR1 and CDR2 sequences are MDHEN and SYDVKM. The CDR3 totals 15 residues. The CDR3 here is CASSKDSNSPTEAFF. Based on the CDR3 plus reference TRBV28 and TRBJ1-1, the full variable domain is DVKVTQSSRYLVKRTGEKVFLECVQDMDHENMFWYRQDPGLGLRLIYFSYDVKMKEKGDIPEGYSVSREKKERFSLILESASTNQTSMYLCASSKDSNSPTEAFFGQGTRLTVV.

The chain joins TRBV3-1 to TRBJ2-7; the TRBD2 assignment by TCRdb is unverifiable without DNA. CDR3 length: 15 amino acids. Germline V CDR1 and CDR2: LGHDT, YNNKEL (reference sequence). The chain's CDR3 is CASSQAGTSYYEQYF.

The V and J genes are TRBV5-1 and TRBJ2-3; the D gene TCRdb calls, TRBD1, cannot be checked with no DNA. From germline, CDR1 is SGHRS and CDR2 YFSETQ. CDR3 length: 13 amino acids. The CDR3 sequence: CASGTAHTDTQYF.

The genes are TRBV15 and TRBJ2-6; the D call of TRBD2 rests on TCRdb alone, since no DNA is present to check it. Germline V lookup: CDR1 LNHNV, CDR2 YYDKDF (reference sequence). This CDR3 has 17 amino acids. The chain's CDR3 is CATSSAAGGSGANVLTF.

The genes are TRBV27 and TRBJ1-1; TCRdb selects TRBD1, and the lack of DNA leaves this call unchecked. This CDR3 has 15 residues. CDR1 is MNHEY, CDR2 SMNVEV, per germline (reference sequence). Here the CDR3 reads CASSPWTGEDTEAFF.

The gene calls are TRBV7-9 and TRBJ1-2; TCRdb's D call, TRBD1, is unchecked because there is no DNA. The CDR3 loop spans 14 amino acids. The germline V gene has CDR1 SEHNR and CDR2 FQNEAQ (reference sequence). The CDR3 sequence: CASSRRLGVGGYTF.

The V and J genes are TRBV7-3 and TRBJ2-1; absent DNA, TCRdb's TRBD2 call cannot be checked. Germline V CDR1 and CDR2: SGHTA, FQGTGA. The CDR3 has 17 residues. This CDR3 reads CASSLTGLAGGSGEQFF. Full variable domain (missing parts from reference TRBV7-3 and TRBJ2-1): GAGVSQTPSNKVTEKGKYVELRCDPISGHTALYWYRQSLGQGPEFLIYFQGTGAADDSGLPNDRFFAVRPEGSVSTLKIQRTERGDSAVYLCASSLTGLAGGSGEQFFGPGTRLTVL.